This TCR beta chain was recovered during a study of cytomegalovirus exposure and HLA in healthy donors. General study points: In vitro, a few CMV-associated chains proved specific for CMV antigens.

PCR involved 60 Vbeta and 13 Jbeta primers. The data were produced by immunoSEQ multiplex PCR, yet TCRdb's version contains in-frame clones alone and is incomplete. This table holds more than 90,000 clones, roughly 71% found once. The CDR3 runs 13 residues. CDR1 and CDR2 (germline): SEHNR, FQNEAQ (reference sequence). About this clone itself: What it binds is not known. The junction shows a germline mismatch at one end, possibly a read error.

The source material was PBMCs. This receptor was identified in a man aged 45-65 years in good health and CMV-seronegative. The chain joins TRBV7-9 to TRBJ1-1; D is ambiguous. The DNA for the CDR3 is TGTTCCAGCAGCTTAGCTTTGAGAACTGAAGCTTTCTTT. It yields the protein CSSSLALRTEAFF.